The rows below give T cell receptor beta chains drawn from one sample of a study of cytomegalovirus exposure and HLA in healthy donors. Method: immunoSEQ multiplex PCR; TCRdb's copy keeps in-frame clones and lacks some. The table records under 70,000 clones, 86% of them present only once. Sequenced sample: PBMCs. The receptor source for this set is a woman in her 30s in good health and CMV-seronegative. CDR3s include the opening cysteine and the closing phenylalanine or tryptophan. Some rows have no size entry. The others give once, few or many, or a class for an expanded clone.

clone_size v_call cdr3_aa
once TRBV10-3 CAITRGREETQYF
. TRBV9 CASSGGGQGLSYEQYF
few TRBV10-2 CASRPVRDWSEAFF
. TRBV2 CASSGLAAEQYF
. TRBV9 CASSTLAATDTQYF
few TRBV27 CASSLIGQGYGYTF
. TRBV12-5 CASGLVPGQAYGYTF
. TRBV7-3 CASSLLGEGNTEAFF
. TRBV5-4 CASSLELDADTQYF
. TRBV9 CASSSGQVAYEQYF
few TRBV2 CASSEMLAASAQYF
. TRBV28 CASTGPETSGATYEQYF
once TRBV5-1 CASRGLAGSRTGELFF
. TRBV7-8 CASSLAYRDTEAFF
. TRBV7-9 CASSSDRVDQPQHF
. TRBV27 CASSLGRPGFWTNEKLFF
few TRBV6-6 CASSSGTSSREQYF
. TRBV6-6 CASRGTADTDTQYF
. TRBV28 CASSPDGTLPSTDTQYF
. TRBV18 CASSPGQGAFEAFF
. TRBV19 CASSPGQGVIYNEQFF
. TRBV30 CAWDSGQGRQPQHF
. TRBV18 CASSLRDSEREAFF
. TRBV5-1 CASSLAASEETQYF
. TRBV5-1 CASSLGRISSYEQYF
. TRBV4-3 CASSPGGSEAGANEQFF
. TRBV11-2 CASSPGLAGGEQFF
. TRBV19 CASSLQGLRGNTIYF
. TRBV19 CASSSTGDEDTIYF
. TRBV5-4 CASSLDQRAADTGELFF
. TRBV6-1 CASSDTSGRVYNEQFF
. TRBV19 CASSLTGNPSSTDTQYF
. TRBV7-2 CASSLAAGRGYTF
. TRBV19 CASSIDPQGFKVHNEQFF
. TRBV6-5 CASSLGQGNYNEQFF